The rows below give T cell receptor beta chains drawn from one sample of a study of cytomegalovirus exposure and HLA in healthy donors. Sequenced by immunoSEQ multiplex PCR; TCRdb stores in-frame clones only, minus some. Across 200,000 to 250,000 clones, the top ten clones capture roughly 1.2% of the sample. Sequencing was carried out using PBMCs. The source is a girl aged 2-10 years in good health and CMV-seropositive. The CDR3 runs from the conserved cysteine through the conserved F or W. D genes are given only for firm matches.

>TRBD2|13|TRBV5-1|TRBJ2-5
CASGRGGRETQYF
TGCGCCAGCGGGAGGGGAGGGCGAGAGACCCAGTACTTC
>NA|14|TRBV7-2|TRBJ1-4
CASSYQRAGEKLFF
TGTGCCAGCAGCTACCAGAGGGCGGGGGAAAAACTGTTTTTT
>TRBD2|13|TRBV29-1|TRBJ2-1
CSVSGSGYNEQFF
TGCAGCGTCAGCGGGAGCGGCTACAATGAGCAGTTCTTC
>NA|15|TRBV5-4|TRBJ1-2
CASSLMSGKGYGYTF
TGTGCCAGCAGCTTGATGAGCGGGAAGGGCTATGGCTACACCTTC
>TRBD1|14|TRBV5-6|TRBJ2-7
CASSTGTGFHEQYF
TGTGCCAGCAGCACCGGGACAGGGTTCCACGAGCAGTACTTC
>TRBD1|16|TRBV28|TRBJ2-3
CASSLQRGLDTDTQYF
TGTGCCAGCAGTTTACAGAGGGGGCTGGACACAGATACGCAGTATTTT
>NA|14|TRBV6-1|TRBJ1-4
CASSEHGGGEKLFF
TGTGCCAGCAGTGAACACGGGGGTGGTGAAAAACTGTTTTTT
>NA|15|TRBV5-5|TRBJ2-2
CASSLTLRGTGELFF
TGTGCCAGCAGTCTAACGCTTAGAGGGACCGGGGAGCTGTTTTTT
>TRBD2|15|TRBV15|TRBJ2-5
CATQADLAVQETQYF
TGTGCCACCCAAGCAGACCTAGCGGTACAAGAGACCCAGTACTTC
>TRBD1|14|TRBV6-5|TRBJ1-1
CASSLDRAATEAFF
TGTGCCAGCAGCCTTGACAGGGCGGCTACTGAAGCTTTCTTT
>NA|14|TRBV19|TRBJ1-2
CASSIDYRMGGYTF
TGTGCCAGTAGTATAGATTACAGGATGGGTGGCTACACCTTC
>TRBD2|20|TRBV19|TRBJ2-1
CASSIPPGLAGETGYNEQFF
TGTGCCAGTAGTATTCCTCCGGGACTAGCGGGAGAGACGGGGTACAATGAGCAGTTCTTC
>TRBD1|14|TRBV6-5|TRBJ2-5
CASRPPTGEETQYF
TGTGCCAGCAGACCCCCGACAGGGGAGGAGACCCAGTACTTC
>NA|14|TRBV9|TRBJ2-2
CASSAHQGTGELFF
TGTGCCAGCAGCGCTCATCAGGGGACCGGGGAGCTGTTTTTT
>TRBD1|16|TRBV6-6|TRBJ2-1
CASSYSEGQVYNEQFF
TGTGCCAGCAGTTATAGTGAGGGACAGGTATACAATGAGCAGTTCTTC
>NA|13|TRBV5-5|TRBJ1-2
CASSLELNYGYTF
TGTGCCAGCAGCTTGGAACTGAACTATGGCTACACCTTC
>NA|14|TRBV5-1|TRBJ2-7
CASSLSTAAFEQYF
TGCGCCAGCAGCTTGAGCACTGCCGCGTTCGAGCAGTACTTC
>TRBD1|13|TRBV5-3|TRBJ2-7
CARRGQFNHEQYF
TGTGCCAGACGGGGACAGTTCAACCACGAGCAGTACTTC
>NA|17|TRBV5-4|TRBJ2-3
CASSVAGRGRTRDTQYF
TGTGCCAGCAGCGTGGCGGGGCGGGGCAGAACTAGGGATACGCAGTATTTT
>NA|14|TRBV28|TRBJ1-3
CASHRLASGNTIYF
TGTGCCAGTCACAGGTTGGCCTCTGGAAACACCATATATTTT
>NA|18|TRBV27|TRBJ1-5
CASSLWPPSINSNQPQHF
TGTGCCAGCAGTTTATGGCCCCCGTCAATTAATAGCAATCAGCCCCAGCATTTT
>NA|15|TRBV7-2|TRBJ1-6
CASSLAIANNSPLHF
TGTGCCAGCAGCTTAGCCATCGCGAATAATTCACCCCTCCACTTT
>TRBD2|14|TRBV5-1|TRBJ2-3
CASRAGDSTDTQYF
TGCGCCAGCAGAGCGGGAGATTCCACAGATACGCAGTATTTT
>TRBD1|17|TRBV19|TRBJ2-1
CASSISGPGQGANEQFF
TGTGCCAGTAGTATATCCGGACCGGGACAGGGCGCCAATGAGCAGTTCTTC
>TRBD2|16|TRBV19|TRBJ2-3
CASRDGLAGGIDTQYF
TGTGCCAGTAGGGACGGACTAGCGGGAGGCATAGATACGCAGTATTTT
>NA|13|TRBV13|TRBJ2-1
CASSAGRNNEQFF
TGTGCCAGCAGCGCGGGACGGAACAATGAGCAGTTCTTC
>TRBD1|16|TRBV5-4|TRBJ2-7
CASSSSLGTGNYEQYF
TGTGCCAGCAGCTCGTCCCTCGGGACAGGGAACTACGAGCAGTACTTC
>NA|12|TRBV14|TRBJ1-1
CASSPRDTEAFF
TGTGCCAGCAGCCCGAGGGACACTGAAGCTTTCTTT
>NA|16|TRBV10-3|TRBJ1-5
CAISESLGQLGQPQHF
TGTGCCATCAGTGAGTCCTTGGGACAACTCGGTCAGCCCCAGCATTTT
>TRBD1|13|TRBV6-1|TRBJ1-2
CATRDRGSFGYTF
TGTGCCACGCGGGACAGGGGGTCTTTTGGCTACACCTTC
>NA|13|TRBV11-2|TRBJ1-1
CASSSLLWARPFF
TGTGCCAGCAGCTCTCTCCTATGGGCGCGACCTTTCTTT
>NA|14|TRBV2|TRBJ2-3
CASTRDTSTDTQYF
TGTGCCAGCACCCGGGACACTAGCACAGATACGCAGTATTTT
>NA|14|TRBV2|TRBJ2-2
CASRVMKGTGELFF
TGTGCCAGCAGGGTCATGAAGGGGACCGGGGAGCTGTTTTTT
>TRBD1|14|TRBV27|TRBJ1-5
CASSPTGTNQPQHF
TGTGCCAGCAGCCCGACAGGGACGAATCAGCCCCAGCATTTT
>NA|11|TRBV5-6|TRBJ2-7
CASSLRGEQYF
TGTGCCAGCAGCTTGAGGGGCGAGCAGTACTTC
>NA|14|TRBV5-8|TRBJ1-1
CASSTGTSNTEAFF
TGTGCCAGCAGCACCGGGACTTCGAACACTGAAGCTTTCTTT
>NA|15|TRBV19|TRBJ2-1
CASSPVGISYNEQFF
TGTGCCAGTAGTCCCGTCGGGATCTCCTACAATGAGCAGTTCTTC
>NA|13|TRBV28|TRBJ1-5
CASSLDTGQPQHF
TGTGCCAGCAGTTTAGACACAGGGCAGCCCCAGCATTTT
>NA|14|TRBV5-1|TRBJ2-5
CASSLGGYQETQYF
TGCGCCAGCAGCTTGGGTGGCTACCAAGAGACCCAGTACTTC
>TRBD1|17|TRBV27|TRBJ2-6
CASSWTGSPSGANVLTF
TGTGCCAGCAGTTGGACAGGGTCTCCCTCTGGGGCCAACGTCCTGACTTTC
>TRBD2|15|TRBV6-1|TRBJ2-7
CASNPSGGRSYEQYF
TGTGCCAGCAACCCTAGCGGAGGTCGCTCCTACGAGCAGTACTTC
>TRBD2|14|TRBV5-5|TRBJ2-5
CASSFTSGMERPNF
TGTGCCAGCAGCTTTACCAGCGGGATGGAGAGACCAAACTTC
>NA|15|TRBV18|TRBJ2-3
CASSPPVGSTDTQYF
TGTGCCAGCTCACCACCGGTTGGCTCCACAGATACGCAGTATTTT
>NA|16|TRBV7-9|TRBJ1-5
CASSFGGRNSNQPQHF
TGTGCCAGCAGCTTCGGGGGTAGGAATAGCAATCAGCCCCAGCATTTT
>NA|14|TRBV5-6|TRBJ1-6
CASSLGGMDSPLHF
TGTGCCAGCAGCCTCGGGGGTATGGATTCACCCCTCCACTTT
>TRBD1|16|TRBV27|TRBJ1-2
CASSLSRGLINYGYTF
TGTGCCAGCAGTTTATCCAGGGGGCTGATTAACTATGGCTACACCTTC
>NA|17|TRBV9|TRBJ2-2
CASSPPGVSGRSGELFF
TGTGCCAGCAGCCCTCCCGGGGTCTCGGGTCGGTCCGGGGAGCTGTTTTTT
>NA|15|TRBV2|TRBJ2-7
CASSEGAGTLYEQYF
TGTGCCAGCAGTGAAGGTGCGGGAACGCTCTACGAGCAGTACTTC
>NA|13|TRBV29-1|TRBJ1-1
CSVVGRASTEAFF
TGCAGCGTTGTTGGCAGGGCGAGCACTGAAGCTTTCTTT
>NA|16|TRBV9|TRBJ1-1
CASSVGKAPGNTEAFF
TGTGCCAGCAGCGTAGGTAAAGCCCCCGGGAACACTGAAGCTTTCTTT
>TRBD1|14|TRBV7-8|TRBJ2-5
CASSGRGRGETQYF
TGTGCCAGCAGCGGTAGGGGGCGCGGGGAGACCCAGTACTTC
>TRBD2|12|TRBV5-1|TRBJ2-1
CASSSTSGSRFF
TGCGCCAGCAGCTCGACTAGCGGGAGTAGGTTCTTC
>TRBD2|18|TRBV2|TRBJ2-1
CASSGYGTSGRERNEQFF
TGTGCCAGCAGTGGCTACGGGACTAGCGGGAGGGAGAGGAATGAGCAGTTCTTC
>NA|14|TRBV28|TRBJ2-7
CASSPSVYPYEQYF
TGTGCCAGCAGCCCCTCCGTATATCCCTACGAGCAGTACTTC
>TRBD1|14|TRBV27|TRBJ1-2
CASSARDREKGYTF
TGTGCCAGCAGTGCCCGGGACAGAGAGAAAGGCTACACCTTC
>NA|12|TRBV11-2|TRBJ2-7
CASSSTGYEQYF
TGTGCCAGCAGCTCTACAGGGTACGAGCAGTACTTC